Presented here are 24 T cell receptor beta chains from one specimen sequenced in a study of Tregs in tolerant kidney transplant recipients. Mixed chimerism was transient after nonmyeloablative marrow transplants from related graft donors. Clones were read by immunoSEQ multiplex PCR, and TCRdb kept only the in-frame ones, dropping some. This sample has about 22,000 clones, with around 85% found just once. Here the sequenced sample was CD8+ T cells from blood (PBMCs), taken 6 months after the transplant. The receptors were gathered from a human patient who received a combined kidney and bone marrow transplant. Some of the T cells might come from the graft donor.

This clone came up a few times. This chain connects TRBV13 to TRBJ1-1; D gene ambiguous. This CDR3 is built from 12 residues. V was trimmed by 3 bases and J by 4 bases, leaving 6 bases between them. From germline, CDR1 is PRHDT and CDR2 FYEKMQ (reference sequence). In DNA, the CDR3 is TGTGCCAGCAGCTTTGGGAGCACTGAAGCTTTCTTT. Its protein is CASSFGSTEAFF.

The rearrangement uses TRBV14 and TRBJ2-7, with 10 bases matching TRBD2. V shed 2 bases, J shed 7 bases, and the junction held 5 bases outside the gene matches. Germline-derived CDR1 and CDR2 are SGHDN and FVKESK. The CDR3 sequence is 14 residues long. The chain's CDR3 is CASSQLAGDLEQYF. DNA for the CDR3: TGTGCCAGCAGCCAACTAGCGGGAGACCTTGAGCAGTACTTC.

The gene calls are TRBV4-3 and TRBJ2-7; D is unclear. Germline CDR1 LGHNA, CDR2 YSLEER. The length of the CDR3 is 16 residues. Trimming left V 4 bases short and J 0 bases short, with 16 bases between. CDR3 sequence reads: CASSRLVTLSSYEQYF. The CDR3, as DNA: TGCGCCAGCAGCCGCTTAGTGACTTTAAGCTCCTACGAGCAGTACTTC.

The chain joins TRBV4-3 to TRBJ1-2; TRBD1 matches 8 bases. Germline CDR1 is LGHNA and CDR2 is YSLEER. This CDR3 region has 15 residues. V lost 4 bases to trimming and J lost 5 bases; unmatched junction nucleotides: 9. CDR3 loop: CASSPYRGTKYGYTF. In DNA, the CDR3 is TGCGCCAGCAGCCCTTACAGGGGGACAAAATATGGCTACACCTTC.

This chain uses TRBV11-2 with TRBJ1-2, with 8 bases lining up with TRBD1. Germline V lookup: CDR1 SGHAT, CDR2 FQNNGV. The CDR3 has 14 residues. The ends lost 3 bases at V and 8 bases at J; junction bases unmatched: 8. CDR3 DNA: TGTGCCAGCAGCTTTGGCAGGGGGCTGGAAGGCTACACCTTC. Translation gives CASSFGRGLEGYTF.

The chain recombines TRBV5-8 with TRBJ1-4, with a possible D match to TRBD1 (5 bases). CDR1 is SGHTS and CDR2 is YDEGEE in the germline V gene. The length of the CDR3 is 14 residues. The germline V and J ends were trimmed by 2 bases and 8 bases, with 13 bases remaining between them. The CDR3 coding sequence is TGTGCCAGCAGCTTTGGGCCCCAGGGAGAAAAACTGTTTTTT. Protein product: CASSFGPQGEKLFF.

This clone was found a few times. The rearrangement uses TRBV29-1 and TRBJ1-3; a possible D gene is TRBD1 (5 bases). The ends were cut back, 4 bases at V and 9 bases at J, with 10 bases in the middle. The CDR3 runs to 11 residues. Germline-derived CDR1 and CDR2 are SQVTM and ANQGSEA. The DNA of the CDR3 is TGCAGCGTTGGAGAGGGGAGCACCATATATTTT. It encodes CSVGEGSTIYF.

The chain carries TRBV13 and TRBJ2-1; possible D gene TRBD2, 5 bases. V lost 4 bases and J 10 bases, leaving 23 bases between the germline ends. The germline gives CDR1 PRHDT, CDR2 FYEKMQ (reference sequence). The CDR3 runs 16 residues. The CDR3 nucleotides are TGTGCCAGCAGCTCCCTAAGGGAGCACCAAGCCGAAGAGCAGTTCTTC. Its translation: CASSSLREHQAEEQFF.

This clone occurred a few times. CDR3 in DNA: TGTGCCAGCAGCTTAGAGAGCGGGAGTCCCTACAATGAGCAGTTCTTC. Translated: CASSLESGSPYNEQFF. The chain combines TRBV7-8 with TRBJ2-1, with TRBD2 matching 8 bases. V trimming: 1 base; J trimming: 2 bases; junction bases outside the gene matches: 4. The germline V gene encodes CDR1 SGHVS and CDR2 FQNEAQ. The CDR3 is 16 residues long.

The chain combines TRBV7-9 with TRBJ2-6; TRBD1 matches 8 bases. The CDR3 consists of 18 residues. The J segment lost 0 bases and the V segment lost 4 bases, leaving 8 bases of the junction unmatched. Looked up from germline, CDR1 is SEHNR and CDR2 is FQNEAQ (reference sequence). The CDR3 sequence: CASSYLTGGPSGANVLTF. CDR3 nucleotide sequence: TGTGCCAGCAGCTACCTTACAGGGGGTCCCTCTGGGGCCAACGTCCTGACTTTC.

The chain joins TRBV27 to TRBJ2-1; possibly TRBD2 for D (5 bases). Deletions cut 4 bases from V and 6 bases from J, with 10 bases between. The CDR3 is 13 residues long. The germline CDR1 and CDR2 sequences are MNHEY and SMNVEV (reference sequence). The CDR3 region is CASSYAGINEQFF. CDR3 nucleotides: TGTGCCAGCAGTTACGCCGGGATCAATGAGCAGTTCTTC.

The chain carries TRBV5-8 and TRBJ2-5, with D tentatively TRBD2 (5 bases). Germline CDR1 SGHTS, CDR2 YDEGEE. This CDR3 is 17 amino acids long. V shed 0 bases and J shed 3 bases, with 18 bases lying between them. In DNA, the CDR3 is TGTGCCAGCAGCTTGGCTGAGGTAGCGTCTGGAGAAGAGACCCAGTACTTC. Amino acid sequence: CASSLAEVASGEETQYF.

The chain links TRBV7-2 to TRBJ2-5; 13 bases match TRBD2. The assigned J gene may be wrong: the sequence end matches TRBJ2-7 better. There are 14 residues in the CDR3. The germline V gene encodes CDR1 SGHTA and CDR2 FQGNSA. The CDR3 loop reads CASSWTSGSYEQYF. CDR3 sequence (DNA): TGTGCCAGCAGCTGGACTAGCGGGAGCTACGAGCAGTACTTC.

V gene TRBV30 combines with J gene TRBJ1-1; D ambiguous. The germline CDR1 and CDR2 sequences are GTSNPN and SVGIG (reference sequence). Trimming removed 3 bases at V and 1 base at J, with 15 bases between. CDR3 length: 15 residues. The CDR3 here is CAWSLEYGENTEAFF. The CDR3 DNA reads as TGTGCCTGGAGCCTAGAATACGGGGAGAACACTGAAGCTTTCTTT. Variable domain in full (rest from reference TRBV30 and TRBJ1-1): SQTIHQWPATLVQPVGSPLSLECTVEGTSNPNLYWYRQAAGRGLQLLFYSVGIGQISSEVPQNLSASRPQDRQFILSSKKLLLSDSGFYLCAWSLEYGENTEAFFGQGTRLTVV.

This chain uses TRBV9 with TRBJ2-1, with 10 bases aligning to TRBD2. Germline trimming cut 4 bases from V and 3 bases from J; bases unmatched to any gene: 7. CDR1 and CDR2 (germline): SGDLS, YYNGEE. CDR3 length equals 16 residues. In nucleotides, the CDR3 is TGTGCCAGCAGCCCCACCGGACTAGCGGACTACAATGAGCAGTTCTTC. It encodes CASSPTGLADYNEQFF.

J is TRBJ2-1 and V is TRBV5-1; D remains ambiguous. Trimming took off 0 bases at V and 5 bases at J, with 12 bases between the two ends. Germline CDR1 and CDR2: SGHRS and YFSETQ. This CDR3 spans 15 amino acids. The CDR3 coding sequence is TGCGCCAGCAGCTTGGGAGAGGCAAGTAACAATGAGCAGTTCTTC. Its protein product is CASSLGEASNNEQFF.

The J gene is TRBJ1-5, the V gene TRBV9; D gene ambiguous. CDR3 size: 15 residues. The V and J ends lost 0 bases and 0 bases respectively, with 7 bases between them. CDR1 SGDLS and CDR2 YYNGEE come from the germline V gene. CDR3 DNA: TGTGCCAGCAGCGTAGATCCCTCTAGCAATCAGCCCCAGCATTTT. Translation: CASSVDPSSNQPQHF.

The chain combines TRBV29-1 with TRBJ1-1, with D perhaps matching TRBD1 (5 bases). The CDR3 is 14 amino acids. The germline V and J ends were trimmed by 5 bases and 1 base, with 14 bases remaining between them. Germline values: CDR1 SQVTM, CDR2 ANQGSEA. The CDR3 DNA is TGCAGCGTTTTTAGCAGGGAAGGGAACACTGAAGCTTTCTTT. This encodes CSVFSREGNTEAFF.

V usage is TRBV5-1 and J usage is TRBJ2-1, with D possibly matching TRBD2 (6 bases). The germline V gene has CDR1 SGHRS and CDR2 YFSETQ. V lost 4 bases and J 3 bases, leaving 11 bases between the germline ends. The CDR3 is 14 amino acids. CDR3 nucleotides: TGCGCCAGCAGCCTAGGAGGGGACTACAATGAGCAGTTCTTC. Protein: CASSLGGDYNEQFF.

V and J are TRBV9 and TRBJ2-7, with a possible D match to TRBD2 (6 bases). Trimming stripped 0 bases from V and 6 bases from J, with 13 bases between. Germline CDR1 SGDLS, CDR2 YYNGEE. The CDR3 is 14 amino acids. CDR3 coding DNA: TGTGCCAGCAGCGTAGGCGGCGGGATTCGCGAGCAGTACTTC. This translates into CASSVGGGIREQYF.

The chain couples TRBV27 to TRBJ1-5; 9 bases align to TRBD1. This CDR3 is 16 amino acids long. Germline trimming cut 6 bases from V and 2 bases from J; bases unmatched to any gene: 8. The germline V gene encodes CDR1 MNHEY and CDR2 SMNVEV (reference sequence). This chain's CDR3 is CASRGTGKGGNQPQHF. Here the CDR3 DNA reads TGTGCCAGCAGGGGGACAGGGAAGGGTGGCAATCAGCCCCAGCATTTT.

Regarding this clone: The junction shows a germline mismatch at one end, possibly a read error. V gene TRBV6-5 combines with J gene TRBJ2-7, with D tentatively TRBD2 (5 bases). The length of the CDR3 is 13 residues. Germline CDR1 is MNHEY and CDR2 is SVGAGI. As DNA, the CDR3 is TGTGCCAGCAGTCCCGGGGTCTCCTCCGAGCAGTACTTC. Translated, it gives CASSPGVSSEQYF.

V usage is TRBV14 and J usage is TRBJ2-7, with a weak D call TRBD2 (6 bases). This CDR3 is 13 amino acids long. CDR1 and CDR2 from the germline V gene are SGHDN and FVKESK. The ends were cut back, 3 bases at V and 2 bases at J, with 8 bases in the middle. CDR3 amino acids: CASSQREAYEQYF. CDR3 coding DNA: TGTGCCAGCAGCCAGAGGGAGGCCTACGAGCAGTACTTC.

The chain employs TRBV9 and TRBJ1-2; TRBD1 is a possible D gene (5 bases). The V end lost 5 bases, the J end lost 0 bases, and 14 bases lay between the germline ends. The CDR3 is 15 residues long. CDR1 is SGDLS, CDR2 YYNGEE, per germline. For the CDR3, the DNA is TGTGCCAGCAGAGACACAGGAGCTACTAACTATGGCTACACCTTC. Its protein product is CASRDTGATNYGYTF.